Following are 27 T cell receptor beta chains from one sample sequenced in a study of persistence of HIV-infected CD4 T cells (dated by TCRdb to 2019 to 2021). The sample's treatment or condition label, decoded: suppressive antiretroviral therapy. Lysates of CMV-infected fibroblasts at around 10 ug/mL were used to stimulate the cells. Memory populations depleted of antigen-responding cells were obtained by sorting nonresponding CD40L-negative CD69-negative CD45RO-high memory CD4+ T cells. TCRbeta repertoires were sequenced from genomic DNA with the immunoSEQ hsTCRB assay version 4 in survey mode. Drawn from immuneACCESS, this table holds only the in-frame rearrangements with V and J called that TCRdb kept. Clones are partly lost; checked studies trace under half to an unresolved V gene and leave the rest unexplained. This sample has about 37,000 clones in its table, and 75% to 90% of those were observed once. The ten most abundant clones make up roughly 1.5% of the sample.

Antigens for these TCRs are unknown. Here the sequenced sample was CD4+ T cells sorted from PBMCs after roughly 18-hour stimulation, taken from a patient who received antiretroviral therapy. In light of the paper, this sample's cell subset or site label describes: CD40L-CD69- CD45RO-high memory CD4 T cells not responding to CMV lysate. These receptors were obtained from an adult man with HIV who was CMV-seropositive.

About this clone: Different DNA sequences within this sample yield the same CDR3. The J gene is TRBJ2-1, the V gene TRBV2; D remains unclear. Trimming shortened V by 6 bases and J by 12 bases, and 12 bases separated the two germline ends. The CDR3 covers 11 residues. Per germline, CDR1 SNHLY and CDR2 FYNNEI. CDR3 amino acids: CASSTEYTQFF. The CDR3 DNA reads TGTGCCAGCAGCACAGAGTACACGCAGTTCTTC.

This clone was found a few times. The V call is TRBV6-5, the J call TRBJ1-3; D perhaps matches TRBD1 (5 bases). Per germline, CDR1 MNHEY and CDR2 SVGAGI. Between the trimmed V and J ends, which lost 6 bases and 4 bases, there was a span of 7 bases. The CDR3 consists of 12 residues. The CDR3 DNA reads TGTGCCAGCAGGGACAACGGAAACACCATATATTTT. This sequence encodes CASRDNGNTIYF.

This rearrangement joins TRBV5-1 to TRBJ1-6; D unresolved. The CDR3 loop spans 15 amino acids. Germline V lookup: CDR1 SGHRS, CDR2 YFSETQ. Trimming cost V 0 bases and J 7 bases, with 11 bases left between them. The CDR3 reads CASSLGGDGNSPLHF. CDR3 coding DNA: TGCGCCAGCAGCTTGGGAGGTGACGGAAATTCACCCCTCCACTTT.

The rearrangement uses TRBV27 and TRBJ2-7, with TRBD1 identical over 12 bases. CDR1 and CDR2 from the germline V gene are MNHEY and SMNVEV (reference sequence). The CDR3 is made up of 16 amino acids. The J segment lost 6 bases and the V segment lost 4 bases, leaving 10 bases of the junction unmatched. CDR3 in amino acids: CASSSAGTGGAGEQYF. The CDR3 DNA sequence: TGTGCCAGCAGTTCTGCCGGGACAGGGGGCGCGGGCGAGCAGTACTTC.

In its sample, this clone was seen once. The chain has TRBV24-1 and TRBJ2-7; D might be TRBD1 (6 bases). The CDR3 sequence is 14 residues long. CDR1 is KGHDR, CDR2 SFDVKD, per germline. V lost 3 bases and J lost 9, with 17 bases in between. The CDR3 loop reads CATSDPGVALRQYF. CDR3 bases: TGTGCCACCAGTGATCCAGGGGTTGCCCTGAGGCAGTACTTC.

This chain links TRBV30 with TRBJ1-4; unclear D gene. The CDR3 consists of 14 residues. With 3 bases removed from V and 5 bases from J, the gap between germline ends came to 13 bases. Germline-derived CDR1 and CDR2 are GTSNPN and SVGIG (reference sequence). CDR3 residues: CAWSLLGRNEKLFF. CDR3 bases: TGTGCCTGGAGCCTGTTGGGTCGCAATGAAAAACTGTTTTTT.

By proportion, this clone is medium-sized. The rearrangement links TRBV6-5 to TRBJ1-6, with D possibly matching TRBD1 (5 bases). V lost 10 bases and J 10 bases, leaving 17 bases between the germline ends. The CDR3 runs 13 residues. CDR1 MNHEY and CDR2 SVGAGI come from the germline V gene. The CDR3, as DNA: TGTGCCATCCTTCCCGGGGGGAACTCACCCCTCCACTTT. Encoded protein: CAILPGGNSPLHF.

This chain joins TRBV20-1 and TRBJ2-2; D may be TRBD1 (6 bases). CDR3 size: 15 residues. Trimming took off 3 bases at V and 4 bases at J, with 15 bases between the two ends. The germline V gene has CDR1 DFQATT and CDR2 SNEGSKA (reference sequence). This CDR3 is CSASPGTMSTGELFF. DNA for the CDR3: TGCAGTGCTAGTCCGGGGACAATGAGCACCGGGGAGCTGTTTTTT.

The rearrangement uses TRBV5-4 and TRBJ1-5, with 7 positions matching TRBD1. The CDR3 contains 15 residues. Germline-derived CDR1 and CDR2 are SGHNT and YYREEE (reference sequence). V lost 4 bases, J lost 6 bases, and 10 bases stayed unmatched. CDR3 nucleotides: TGTGCCAGCAGCCGCGACAGGGCGATAAGTCAGCCCCAGCATTTT. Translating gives CASSRDRAISQPQHF. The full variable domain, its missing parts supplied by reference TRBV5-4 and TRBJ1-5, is ETGVTQSPTHLIKTRGQQVTLRCSSQSGHNTVSWYQQALGQGPQFIFQYYREEENGRGNFPPRFSGLQFPNYSSELNVNALELDDSALYLCASSRDRAISQPQHFGDGTRLSIL.

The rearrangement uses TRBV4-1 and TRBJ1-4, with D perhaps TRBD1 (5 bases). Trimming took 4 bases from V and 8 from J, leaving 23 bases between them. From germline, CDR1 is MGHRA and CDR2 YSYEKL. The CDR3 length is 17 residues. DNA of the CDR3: TGCGCCAGCAGCCCCTACAAAGGTGGGGCAGGAGCGGAAAAACTGTTTTTT. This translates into CASSPYKGGAGAEKLFF.

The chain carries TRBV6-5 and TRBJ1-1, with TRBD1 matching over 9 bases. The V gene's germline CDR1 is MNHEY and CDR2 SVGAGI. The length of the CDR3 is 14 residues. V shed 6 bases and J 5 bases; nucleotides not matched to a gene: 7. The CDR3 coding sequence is TGTGCCAGCAGAAAACAGGGGGCAGGGACTGAAGCTTTCTTT. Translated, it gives CASRKQGAGTEAFF.

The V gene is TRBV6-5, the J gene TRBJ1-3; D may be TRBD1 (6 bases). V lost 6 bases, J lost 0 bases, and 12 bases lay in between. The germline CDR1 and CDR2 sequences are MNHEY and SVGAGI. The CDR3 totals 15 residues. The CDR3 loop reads CASRPQGSSGNTIYF. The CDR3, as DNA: TGTGCCAGCAGACCTCAGGGGAGCTCTGGAAACACCATATATTTT.

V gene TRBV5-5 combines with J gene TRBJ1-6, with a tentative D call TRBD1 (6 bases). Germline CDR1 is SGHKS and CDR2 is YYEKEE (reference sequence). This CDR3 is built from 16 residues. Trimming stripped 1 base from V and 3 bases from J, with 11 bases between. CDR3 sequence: CASSLTGLNYNSPLHF. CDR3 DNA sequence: TGTGCCAGCAGCTTGACAGGGCTTAACTATAATTCACCCCTCCACTTT.

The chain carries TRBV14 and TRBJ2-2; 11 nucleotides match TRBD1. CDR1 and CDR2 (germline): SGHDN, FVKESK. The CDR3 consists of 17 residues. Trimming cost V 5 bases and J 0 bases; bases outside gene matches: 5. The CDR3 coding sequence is TGTGCCAGCAGCAGGGACAGGGGGGGATCGAACACCGGGGAGCTGTTTTTT. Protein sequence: CASSRDRGGSNTGELFF.

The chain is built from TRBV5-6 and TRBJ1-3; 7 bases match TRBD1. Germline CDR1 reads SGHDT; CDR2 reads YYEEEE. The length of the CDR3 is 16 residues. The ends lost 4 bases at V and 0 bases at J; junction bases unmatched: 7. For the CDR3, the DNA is TGTGCCAGCAGCCGAGGGACAGCGAACTCTGGAAACACCATATATTTT. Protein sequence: CASSRGTANSGNTIYF.

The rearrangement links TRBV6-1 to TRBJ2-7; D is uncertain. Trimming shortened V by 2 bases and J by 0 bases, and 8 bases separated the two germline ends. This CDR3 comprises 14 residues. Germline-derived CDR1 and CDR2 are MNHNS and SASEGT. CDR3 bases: TGTGCCAGCAGTGAAAAGGTGACCTCCTACGAGCAGTACTTC. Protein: CASSEKVTSYEQYF.

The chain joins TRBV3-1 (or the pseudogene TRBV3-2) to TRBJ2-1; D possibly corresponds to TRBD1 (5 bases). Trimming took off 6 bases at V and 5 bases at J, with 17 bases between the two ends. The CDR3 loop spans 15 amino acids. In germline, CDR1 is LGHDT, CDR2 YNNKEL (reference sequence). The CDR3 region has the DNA TGTGCCAGCAGGACTTGGCAGGGCAAAAACAATGAGCAGTTCTTC. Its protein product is CASRTWQGKNNEQFF.

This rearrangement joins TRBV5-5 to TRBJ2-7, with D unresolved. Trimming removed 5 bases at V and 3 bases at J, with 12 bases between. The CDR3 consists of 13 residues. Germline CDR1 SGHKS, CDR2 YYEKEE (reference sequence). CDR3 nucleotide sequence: TGTGCCAGCAGTAAGGACCCTTACTACGAGCAGTACTTC. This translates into CASSKDPYYEQYF.

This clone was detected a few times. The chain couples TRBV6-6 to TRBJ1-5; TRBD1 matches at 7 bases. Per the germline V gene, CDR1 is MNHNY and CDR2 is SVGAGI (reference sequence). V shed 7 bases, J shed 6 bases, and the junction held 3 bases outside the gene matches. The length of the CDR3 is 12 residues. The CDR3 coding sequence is TGTGCCAGCACAGGGGGATTTCAGCCCCAGCATTTT. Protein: CASTGGFQPQHF.

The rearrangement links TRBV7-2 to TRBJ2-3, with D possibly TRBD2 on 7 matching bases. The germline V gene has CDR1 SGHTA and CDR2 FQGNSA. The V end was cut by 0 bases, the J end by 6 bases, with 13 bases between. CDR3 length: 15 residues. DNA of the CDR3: TGTGCCAGCAGCTTAGCGGGGGGGCCAGGGGATACGCAGTATTTT. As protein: CASSLAGGPGDTQYF.

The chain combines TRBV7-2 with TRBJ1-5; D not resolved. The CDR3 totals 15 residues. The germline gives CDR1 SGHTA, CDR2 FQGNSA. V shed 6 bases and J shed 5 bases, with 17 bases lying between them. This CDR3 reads CASSRVMGKDQPQHF. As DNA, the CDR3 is TGTGCCAGCAGTAGGGTAATGGGTAAAGATCAGCCCCAGCATTTT.

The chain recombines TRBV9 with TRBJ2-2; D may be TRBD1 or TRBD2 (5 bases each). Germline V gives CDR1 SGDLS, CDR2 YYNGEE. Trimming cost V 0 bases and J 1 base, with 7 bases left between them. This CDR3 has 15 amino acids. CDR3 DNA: TGTGCCAGCAGCGTAGGAGGGGTGAACACCGGGGAGCTGTTTTTT. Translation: CASSVGGVNTGELFF.

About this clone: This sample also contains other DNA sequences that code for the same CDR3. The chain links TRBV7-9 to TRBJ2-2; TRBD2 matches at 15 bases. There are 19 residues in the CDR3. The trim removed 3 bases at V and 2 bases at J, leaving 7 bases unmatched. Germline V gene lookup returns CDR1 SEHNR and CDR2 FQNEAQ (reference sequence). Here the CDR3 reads CASSFNGLAGGTNTGELFF. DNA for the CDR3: TGTGCCAGCAGCTTTAACGGACTAGCGGGGGGGACCAACACCGGGGAGCTGTTTTTT.

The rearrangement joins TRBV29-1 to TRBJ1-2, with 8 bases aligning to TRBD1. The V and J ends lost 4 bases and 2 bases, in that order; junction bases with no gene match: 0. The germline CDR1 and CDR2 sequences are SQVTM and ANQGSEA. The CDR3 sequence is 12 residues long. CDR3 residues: CSVGQGNYGYTF. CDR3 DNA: TGCAGCGTTGGACAGGGGAACTATGGCTACACCTTC.

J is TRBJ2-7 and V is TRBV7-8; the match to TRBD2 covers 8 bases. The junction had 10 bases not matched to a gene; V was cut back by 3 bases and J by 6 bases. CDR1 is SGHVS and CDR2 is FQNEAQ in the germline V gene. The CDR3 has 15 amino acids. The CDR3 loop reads CASSFSDGGALEQYF. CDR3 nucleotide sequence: TGTGCCAGCAGCTTTTCTGACGGGGGGGCCCTCGAGCAGTACTTC.

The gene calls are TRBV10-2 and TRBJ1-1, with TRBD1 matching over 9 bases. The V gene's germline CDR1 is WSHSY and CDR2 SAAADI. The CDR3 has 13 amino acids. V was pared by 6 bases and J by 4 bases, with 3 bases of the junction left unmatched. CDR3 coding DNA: TGCGCCAGCAGCGGACAGGGGAGCACTGAAGCTTTCTTT. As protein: CASSGQGSTEAFF.

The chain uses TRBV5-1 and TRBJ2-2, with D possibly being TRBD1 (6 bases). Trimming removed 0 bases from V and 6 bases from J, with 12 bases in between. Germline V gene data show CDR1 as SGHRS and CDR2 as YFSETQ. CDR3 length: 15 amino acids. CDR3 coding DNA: TGCGCCAGCAGCTTGGTTTCAGGGGCACCCGGGGAGCTGTTTTTT. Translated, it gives CASSLVSGAPGELFF.